This TCR beta chain was identified during a study of blood T cell repertoires in COVID-19. About the research overall: From T cells, B-cell-depleted T cells, or PBMCs came the material, which was cDNA or gDNA.

Study processing details: Estimated nucleated cell counts came from reference gene primer amplification. Profiled with immunoSEQ multiplex PCR; TCRdb holds only in-frame clones, not every one. V, J and clone size are those of that table, while D and trimming were read from the DNA. This table has about 240,000 clones, 80% to 85% appearing once. V lost 6 bases and J 1 base, leaving 16 bases between the germline ends. This CDR3 has 17 residues. CDR1 SNHLY and CDR2 FYNNEI come from the germline V gene. The sample comprised peripheral blood. This sequence was found in a woman aged 60 to 75 with active or convalescent COVID-19. The V and J genes are TRBV2 and TRBJ2-6; D is undetermined. CDR3 coding DNA: TGTGCCAGCAGGGCGATCGAGGCGAGGTCTGGGGCCAACGTCCTGACTTTC. Its protein product is CASRAIEARSGANVLTF.